A selection of T cell receptor beta chains follows, all from one sample in a study of spatial heterogeneity in lung cancer. From the 5' RACE reads, TCRdb called clonotypes with MiXCR, one entry per CDR3 protein. The repertoire consists of over 5,000 distinct CDR3 sequences, with around 7.4% occurring once and the leading ten covering 16%. The specimen was lung tumor tissue, collected at surgery. These receptor sequences come from a female donor with early-stage non-small cell lung cancer. The CDR3 runs from the conserved cysteine through the conserved F or W. The D gene is left open where the match is weak. Rows give clone size only sometimes, using once, few, many, or a class for an expanded clone.

CDR3 DNA: TGTGCCAGCAGCCAAGATCCGGGACACTCTGGAAACACCATATATTTT
CDR3 protein: CASSQDPGHSGNTIYF
J gene: TRBJ1-3
clone size: many
V gene: TRBV3-1
D gene: NA

CDR3 DNA: TGTGCCAGCAGAGCCCGTCATGCGGTCTACAATGAGCAGTTCTTC
CDR3 protein: CASRARHAVYNEQFF
J gene: TRBJ2-1
clone size: medium-sized
V gene: TRBV6-5
D gene: NA

CDR3 DNA: TGTGCCATCAGCCTATCGGTAGATACGCAGTATTTT
CDR3 protein: CAISLSVDTQYF
J gene: TRBJ2-3
clone size: NA
V gene: TRBV10-3
D gene: NA

CDR3 DNA: TGTGCCAGCAGTCCCCCGCAAGCTTTCTTT
CDR3 protein: CASSPPQAFF
J gene: TRBJ1-1
clone size: large
V gene: TRBV6-1
D gene: NA

CDR3 DNA: TGTGCCAGCAGTGAAATTTTAGGGACAGCCTACAATGAGCAGTTCTTC
CDR3 protein: CASSEILGTAYNEQFF
J gene: TRBJ2-1
clone size: medium-sized
V gene: TRBV6-1
D gene: TRBD1

CDR3 DNA: TGTGCTAGTGGTTCTCCCTATACGCAGTATTTT
CDR3 protein: CASGSPYTQYF
J gene: TRBJ2-3
clone size: many
V gene: TRBV12-5
D gene: NA

CDR3 DNA: TGTGCCAGCAGTGGGGCAGGGCAGGAGTACTTC
CDR3 protein: CASSGAGQEYF
J gene: TRBJ2-7
clone size: medium-sized
V gene: TRBV6-1
D gene: NA

CDR3 DNA: TGCAGTGCTAAATTTAGGACAGAGCGCTACGAGCAGTACTTC
CDR3 protein: CSAKFRTERYEQYF
J gene: TRBJ2-7
clone size: few
V gene: TRBV20-1
D gene: NA

CDR3 DNA: TGTGCCAGCAGCTTAGCGGACTACTCATACACAGATACGCAGTATTTT
CDR3 protein: CASSLADYSYTDTQYF
J gene: TRBJ2-3
clone size: medium-sized
V gene: TRBV7-2
D gene: NA

CDR3 DNA: TGCAGCGTTGAATCGGGGGCGAGGGGCACCGGGGAGCTGTTTTTT
CDR3 protein: CSVESGARGTGELFF
J gene: TRBJ2-2
clone size: NA
V gene: TRBV29-1
D gene: NA

CDR3 DNA: TGTGCCAGCAGTTTAAGTTGGGGCGCCGTCACCGGGGAGCTGTTTTTT
CDR3 protein: CASSLSWGAVTGELFF
J gene: TRBJ2-2
clone size: medium-sized
V gene: TRBV12-3/TRBV12-4
D gene: NA

CDR3 DNA: TGTGCCAGCAGCTTGGTAGCGGGGCACTACGAGCAGTACTTC
CDR3 protein: CASSLVAGHYEQYF
J gene: TRBJ2-7
clone size: medium-sized
V gene: TRBV7-2
D gene: TRBD2

CDR3 DNA: TGTGCCTGGAGCGCCAGGGGAGCGGGAAACACCATATATTTT
CDR3 protein: CAWSARGAGNTIYF
J gene: TRBJ1-3
clone size: medium-sized
V gene: TRBV30
D gene: NA

CDR3 DNA: TGTGCCAGCAGTGGGACCTACGAGCAGTACTTC
CDR3 protein: CASSGTYEQYF
J gene: TRBJ2-7
clone size: few
V gene: TRBV6-1
D gene: NA

CDR3 DNA: TGCGCCAGCAGCCAAGATCGCGGGACAGGGAGGATGAACACTGAAGCTTTCTTT
CDR3 protein: CASSQDRGTGRMNTEAFF
J gene: TRBJ1-1
clone size: many
V gene: TRBV4-1
D gene: TRBD1